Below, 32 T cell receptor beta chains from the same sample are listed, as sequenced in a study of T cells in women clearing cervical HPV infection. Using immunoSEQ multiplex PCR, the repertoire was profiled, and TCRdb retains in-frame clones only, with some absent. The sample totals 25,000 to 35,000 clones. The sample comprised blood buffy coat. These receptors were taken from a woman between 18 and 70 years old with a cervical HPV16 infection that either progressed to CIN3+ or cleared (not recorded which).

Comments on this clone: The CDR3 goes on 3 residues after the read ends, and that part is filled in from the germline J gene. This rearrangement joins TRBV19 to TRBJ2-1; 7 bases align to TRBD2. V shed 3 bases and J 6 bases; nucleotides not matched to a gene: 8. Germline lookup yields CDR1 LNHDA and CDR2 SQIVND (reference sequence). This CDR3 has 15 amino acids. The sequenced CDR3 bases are TGTGCCAGTAGTATCTGGGGGGGACTTGCCAATGAG. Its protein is CASSIWGGLANE. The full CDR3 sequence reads CASSIWGGLANEQFF.

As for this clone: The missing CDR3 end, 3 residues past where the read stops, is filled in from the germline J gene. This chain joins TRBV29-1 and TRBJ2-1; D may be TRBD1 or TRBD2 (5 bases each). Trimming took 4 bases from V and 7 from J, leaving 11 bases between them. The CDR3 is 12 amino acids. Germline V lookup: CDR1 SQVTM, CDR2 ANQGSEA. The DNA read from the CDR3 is TGCAGCGTTGGTCCCAGGGAGAATGAG. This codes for CSVGPRENE. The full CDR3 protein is CSVGPRENEQFF.

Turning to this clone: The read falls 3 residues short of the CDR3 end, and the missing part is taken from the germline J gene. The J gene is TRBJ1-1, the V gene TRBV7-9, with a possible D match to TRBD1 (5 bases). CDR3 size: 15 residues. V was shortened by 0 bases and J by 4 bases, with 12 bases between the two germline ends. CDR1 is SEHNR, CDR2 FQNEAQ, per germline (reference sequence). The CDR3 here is CASSLAEGRSTEAFF. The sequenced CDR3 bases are TGTGCCAGCAGCTTAGCGGAGGGGCGTAGCACTGAA.

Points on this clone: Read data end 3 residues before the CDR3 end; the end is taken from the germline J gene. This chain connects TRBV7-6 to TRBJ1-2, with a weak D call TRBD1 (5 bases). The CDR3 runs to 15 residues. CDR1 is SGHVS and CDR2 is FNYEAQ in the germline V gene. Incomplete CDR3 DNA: TGTGCCAGCAGCAGCTTCCAGGACAATCCGTACGAC. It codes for CASSSFQDNPYD. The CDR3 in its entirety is CASSSFQDNPYDYTF.

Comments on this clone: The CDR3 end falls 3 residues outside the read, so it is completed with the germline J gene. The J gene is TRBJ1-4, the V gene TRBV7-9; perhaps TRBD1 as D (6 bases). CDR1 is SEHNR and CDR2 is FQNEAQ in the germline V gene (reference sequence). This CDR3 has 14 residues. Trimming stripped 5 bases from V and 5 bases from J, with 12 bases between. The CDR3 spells CASSKQGYNEKLFF. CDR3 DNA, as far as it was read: TGTGCCAGCAGCAAACAGGGATACAATGAAAAA.

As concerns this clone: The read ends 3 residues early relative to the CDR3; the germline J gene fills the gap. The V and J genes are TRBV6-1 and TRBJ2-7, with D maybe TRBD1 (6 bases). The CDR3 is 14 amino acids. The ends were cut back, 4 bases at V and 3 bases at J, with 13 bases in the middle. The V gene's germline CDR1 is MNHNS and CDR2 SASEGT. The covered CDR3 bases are TGTGCCAGCAGTGCTAGGAGACAGGACTACGAG. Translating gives CASSARRQDYE. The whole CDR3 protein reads CASSARRQDYEQYF.

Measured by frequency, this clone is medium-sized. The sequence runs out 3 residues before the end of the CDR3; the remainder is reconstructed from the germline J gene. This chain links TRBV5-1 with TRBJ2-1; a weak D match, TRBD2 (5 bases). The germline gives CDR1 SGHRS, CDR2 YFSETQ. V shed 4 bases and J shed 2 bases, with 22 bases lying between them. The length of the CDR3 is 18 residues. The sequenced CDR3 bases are TGCGCCAGCAGCCCTCGACCTCCACTAGTACCCGCCTACAATGAG. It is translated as CASSPRPPLVPAYNE. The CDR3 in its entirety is CASSPRPPLVPAYNEQFF.

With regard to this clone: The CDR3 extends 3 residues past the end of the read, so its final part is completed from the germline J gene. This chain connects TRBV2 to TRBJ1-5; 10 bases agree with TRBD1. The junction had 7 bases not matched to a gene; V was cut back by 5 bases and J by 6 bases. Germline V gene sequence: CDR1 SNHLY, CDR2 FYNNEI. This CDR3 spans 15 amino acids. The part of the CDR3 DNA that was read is TGTGCCAGCAGTCTGGAGACAGGGGGCCTTCAGCCC. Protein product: CASSLETGGLQP. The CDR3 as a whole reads CASSLETGGLQPQHF. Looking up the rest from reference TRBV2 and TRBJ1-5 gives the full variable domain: EPEVTQTPSHQVTQMGQEVILRCVPISNHLYFYWYRQILGQKVEFLVSFYNNEISEKSEIFDDQFSVERPDGSNFTLKIRSTKLEDSAMYFCASSLETGGLQPQHFGDGTRLSIL.

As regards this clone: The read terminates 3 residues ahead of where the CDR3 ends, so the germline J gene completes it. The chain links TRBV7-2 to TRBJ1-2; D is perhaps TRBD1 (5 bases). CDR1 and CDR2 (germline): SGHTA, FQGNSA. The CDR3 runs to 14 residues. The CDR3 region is CASSLVAGGDTYTF. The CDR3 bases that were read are TGTGCCAGCAGCTTAGTAGCGGGAGGGGATACC. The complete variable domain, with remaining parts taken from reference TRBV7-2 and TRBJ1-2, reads GAGVSQSPSNKVTEKGKDVELRCDPISGHTALYWYRQSLGQGLEFLIYFQGNSAPDKSGLPSDRFSAERTGGSVSTLTIQRTQQEDSAVYLCASSLVAGGDTYTFGSGTRLTVV.

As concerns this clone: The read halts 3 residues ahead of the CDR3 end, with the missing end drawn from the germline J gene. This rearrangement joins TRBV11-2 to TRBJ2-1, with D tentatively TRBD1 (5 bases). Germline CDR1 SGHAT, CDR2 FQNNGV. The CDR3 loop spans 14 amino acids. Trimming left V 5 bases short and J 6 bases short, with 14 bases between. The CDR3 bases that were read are TGTGCCAGCAGCCCTGGGAATAGGGGCAATGAG. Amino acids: CASSPGNRGNE. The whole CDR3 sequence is CASSPGNRGNEQFF. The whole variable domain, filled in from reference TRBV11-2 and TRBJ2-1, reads EAGVAQSPRYKIIEKRQSVAFWCNPISGHATLYWYQQILGQGPKLLIQFQNNGVVDDSQLPKDRFSAERLKGVDSTLKIQPAKLEDSAVYLCASSPGNRGNEQFFGPGTRLTVL.

The CDR3 DNA, read in part, is TGTGCCAGCAGCTTAGCGGCGAGTAGCTCCTACAATGAC. Protein: CASSLAASSSYND. In full, the CDR3 is CASSLAASSSYNDYTF. The V and J genes are TRBV7-2 and TRBJ1-2; D is unclear. The CDR3 end lies 3 residues beyond the end of the read and is filled in from the germline J gene. The CDR3 totals 16 residues. Germline CDR1 and CDR2: SGHTA and FQGNSA.

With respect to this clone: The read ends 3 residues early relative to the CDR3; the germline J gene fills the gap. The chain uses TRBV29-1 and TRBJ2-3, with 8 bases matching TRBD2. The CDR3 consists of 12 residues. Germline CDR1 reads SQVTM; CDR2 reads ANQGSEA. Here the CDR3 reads CSQRGSGETQYF. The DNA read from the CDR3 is TGCAGCCAGCGGGGGTCGGGAGAGACG.

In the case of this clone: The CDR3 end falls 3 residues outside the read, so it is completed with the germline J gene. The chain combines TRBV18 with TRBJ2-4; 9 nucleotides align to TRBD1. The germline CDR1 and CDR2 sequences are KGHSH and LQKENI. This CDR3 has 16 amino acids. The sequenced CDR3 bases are TGTGCCAGCTCACCAGGGACAGGGATGATGGGCTATGGT. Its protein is CASSPGTGMMGYG. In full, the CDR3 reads CASSPGTGMMGYGQYF. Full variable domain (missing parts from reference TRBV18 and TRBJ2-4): NAGVMQNPRHLVRRRGQEARLRCSPMKGHSHVYWYRQLPEEGLKFMVYLQKENIIDESGMPKERFSAEFPKEGPSILRIQQVVRGDSAAYFCASSPGTGMMGYGQYFGAGTRLSVL.

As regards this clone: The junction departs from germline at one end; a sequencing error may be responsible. CDR3 in amino acids: CASSARGGTDTQYF. Incomplete CDR3 DNA: TGTGCTAGCAGCGCCAGGGGAGGGACAGATACG. The chain is built from TRBV7-7 and TRBJ2-3; tentative D call: TRBD2 (7 bases). The read is 3 residues too short to cover the CDR3 end, so that end is filled in from the germline J gene. This CDR3 is built from 14 residues. The germline CDR1 and CDR2 sequences are SSHAT and FNYEAQ (reference sequence).

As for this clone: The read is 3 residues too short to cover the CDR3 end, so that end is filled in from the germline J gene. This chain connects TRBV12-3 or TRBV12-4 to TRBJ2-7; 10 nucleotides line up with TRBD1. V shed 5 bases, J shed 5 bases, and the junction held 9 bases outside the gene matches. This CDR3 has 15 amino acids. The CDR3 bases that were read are TGTGCCAGCAGTCCTCGGGACAGGGGAGCCCACGAG. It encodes CASSPRDRGAHE. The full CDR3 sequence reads CASSPRDRGAHEQYF.

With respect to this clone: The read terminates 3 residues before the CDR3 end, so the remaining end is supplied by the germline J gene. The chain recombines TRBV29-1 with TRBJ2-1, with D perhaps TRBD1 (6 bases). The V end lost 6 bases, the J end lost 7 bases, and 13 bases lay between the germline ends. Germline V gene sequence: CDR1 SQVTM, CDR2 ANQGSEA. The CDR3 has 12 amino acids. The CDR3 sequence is CSVRGQINEQFF. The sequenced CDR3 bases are TGCAGCGTCCGTGGACAGATTAATGAG.

CDR3 sequence: CASSERYFYGYTF. The sequenced part of the CDR3 DNA is TGTGCCAGCAGTGAACGCTATTTCTATGGC. The chain carries TRBV6-1 and TRBJ1-2; no reliable D call. The read gets to within 3 residues of the CDR3 end, and the germline J gene fills in the rest. CDR3 length: 13 amino acids. The germline V gene has CDR1 MNHNS and CDR2 SASEGT. V was shortened by 2 bases and J by 4 bases, with 8 bases between the two germline ends.

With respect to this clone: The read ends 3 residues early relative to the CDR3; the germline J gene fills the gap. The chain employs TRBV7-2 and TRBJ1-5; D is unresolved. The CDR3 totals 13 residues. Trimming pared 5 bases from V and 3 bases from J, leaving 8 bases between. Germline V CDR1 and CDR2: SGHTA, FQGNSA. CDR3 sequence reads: CASSPGHNQPQHF. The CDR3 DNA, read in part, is TGTGCCAGCAGCCCGGGTCACAATCAGCCC.

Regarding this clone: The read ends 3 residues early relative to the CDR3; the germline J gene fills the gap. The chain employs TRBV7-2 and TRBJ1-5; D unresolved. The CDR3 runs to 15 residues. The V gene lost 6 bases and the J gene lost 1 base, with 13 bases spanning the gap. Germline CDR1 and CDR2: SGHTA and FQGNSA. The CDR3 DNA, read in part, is TGTGCCAGCAGTTCTTATATCGGGAGCAATCAGCCC. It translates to CASSSYIGSNQP. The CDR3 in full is CASSSYIGSNQPQHF. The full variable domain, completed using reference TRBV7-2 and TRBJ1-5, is GAGVSQSPSNKVTEKGKDVELRCDPISGHTALYWYRQSLGQGLEFLIYFQGNSAPDKSGLPSDRFSAERTGGSVSTLTIQRTQQEDSAVYLCASSSYIGSNQPQHFGDGTRLSIL.

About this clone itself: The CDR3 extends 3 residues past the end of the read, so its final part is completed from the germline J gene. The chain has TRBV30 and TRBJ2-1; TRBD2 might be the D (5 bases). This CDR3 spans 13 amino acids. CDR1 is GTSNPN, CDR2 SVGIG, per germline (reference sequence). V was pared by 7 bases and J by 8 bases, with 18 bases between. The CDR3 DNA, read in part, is TGTGCCTTCGAGGGCCAGCAGGACTATGAG. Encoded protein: CAFEGQQDYE. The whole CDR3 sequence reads CAFEGQQDYEQFF.

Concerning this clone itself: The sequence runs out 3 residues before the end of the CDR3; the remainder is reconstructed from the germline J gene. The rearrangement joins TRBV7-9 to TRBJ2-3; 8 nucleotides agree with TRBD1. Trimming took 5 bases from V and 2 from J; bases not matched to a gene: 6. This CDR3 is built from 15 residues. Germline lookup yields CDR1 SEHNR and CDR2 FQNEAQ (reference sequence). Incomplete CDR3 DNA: TGTGCCAGCAGCATACTGGACAGGGCCACAGATACG. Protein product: CASSILDRATDT. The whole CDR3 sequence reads CASSILDRATDTQYF.

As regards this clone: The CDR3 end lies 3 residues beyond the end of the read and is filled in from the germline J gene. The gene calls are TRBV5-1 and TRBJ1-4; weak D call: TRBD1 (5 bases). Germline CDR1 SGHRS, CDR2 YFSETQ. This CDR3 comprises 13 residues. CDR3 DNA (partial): TGCGCCAGCAGGGACACCTATAATTCACCA. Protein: CASRDTYNSP. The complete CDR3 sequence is CASRDTYNSPLFF.

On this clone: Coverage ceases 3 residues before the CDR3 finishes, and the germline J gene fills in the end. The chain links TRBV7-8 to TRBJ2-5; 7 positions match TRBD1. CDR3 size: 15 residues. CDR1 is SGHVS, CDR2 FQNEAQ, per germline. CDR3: CASSRRDSSTDTQYF. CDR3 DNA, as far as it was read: TGTGCCAGCAGCCGCCGGGACAGTTCCACAGATACC.

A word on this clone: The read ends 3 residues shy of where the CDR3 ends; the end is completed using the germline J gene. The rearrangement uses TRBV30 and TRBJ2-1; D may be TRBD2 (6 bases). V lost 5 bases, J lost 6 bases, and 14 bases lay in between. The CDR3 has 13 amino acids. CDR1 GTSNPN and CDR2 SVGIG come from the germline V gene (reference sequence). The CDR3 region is CAWEVRRGNEQFF. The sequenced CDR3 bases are TGTGCCTGGGAGGTGAGGAGGGGCAATGAG.

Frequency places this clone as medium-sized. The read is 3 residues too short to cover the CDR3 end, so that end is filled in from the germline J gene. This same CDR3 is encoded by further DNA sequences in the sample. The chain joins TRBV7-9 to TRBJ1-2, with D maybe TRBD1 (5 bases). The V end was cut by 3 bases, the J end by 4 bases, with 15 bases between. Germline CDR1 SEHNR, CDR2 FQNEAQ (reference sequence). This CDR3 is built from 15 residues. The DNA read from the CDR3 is TGTGCCAGCAGCTTCTCATGGACAATCGTCTATGGC. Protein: CASSFSWTIVYG. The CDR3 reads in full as CASSFSWTIVYGYTF.

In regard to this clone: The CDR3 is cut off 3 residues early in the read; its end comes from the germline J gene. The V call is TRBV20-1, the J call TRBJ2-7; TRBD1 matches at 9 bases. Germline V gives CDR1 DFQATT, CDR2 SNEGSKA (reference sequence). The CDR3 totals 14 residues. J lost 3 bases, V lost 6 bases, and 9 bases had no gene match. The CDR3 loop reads CSAYPGQGFYEQYF. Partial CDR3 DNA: TGCAGTGCCTACCCGGGACAGGGATTCTACGAG.

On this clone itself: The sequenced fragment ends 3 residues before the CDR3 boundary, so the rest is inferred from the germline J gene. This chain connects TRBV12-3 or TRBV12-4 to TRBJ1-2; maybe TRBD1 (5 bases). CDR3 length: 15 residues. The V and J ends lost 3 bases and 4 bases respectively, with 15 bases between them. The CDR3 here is CASSFGGDSIYGYTF. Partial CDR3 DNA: TGTGCCAGCAGTTTCGGAGGGGATAGCATCTATGGC.

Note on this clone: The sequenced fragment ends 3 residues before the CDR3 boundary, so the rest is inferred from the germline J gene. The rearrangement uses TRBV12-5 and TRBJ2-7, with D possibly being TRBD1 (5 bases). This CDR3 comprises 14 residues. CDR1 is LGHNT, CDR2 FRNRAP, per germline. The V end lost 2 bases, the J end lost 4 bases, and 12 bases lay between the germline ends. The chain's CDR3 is CASGLQHQGYEQYF. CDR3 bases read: TGTGCTAGTGGTTTGCAGCATCAGGGTTACGAG.

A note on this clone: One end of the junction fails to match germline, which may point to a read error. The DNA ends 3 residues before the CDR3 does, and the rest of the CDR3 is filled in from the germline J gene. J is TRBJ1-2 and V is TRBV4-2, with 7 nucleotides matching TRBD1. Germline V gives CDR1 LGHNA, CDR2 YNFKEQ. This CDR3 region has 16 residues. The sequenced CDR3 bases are TGCGCCAGCAGCCAACGACTGACAGAAACAGGGGACGGC. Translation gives CASSQRLTETGDG. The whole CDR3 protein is CASSQRLTETGDGYTF.

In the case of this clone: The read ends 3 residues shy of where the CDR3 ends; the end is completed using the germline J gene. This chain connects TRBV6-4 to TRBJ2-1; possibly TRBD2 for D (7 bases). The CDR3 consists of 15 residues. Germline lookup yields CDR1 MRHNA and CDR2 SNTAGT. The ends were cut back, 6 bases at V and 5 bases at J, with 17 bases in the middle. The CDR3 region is CASSDSRGAHNEQFF. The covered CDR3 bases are TGTGCCAGCAGCGACAGTCGGGGGGCCCACAATGAG.

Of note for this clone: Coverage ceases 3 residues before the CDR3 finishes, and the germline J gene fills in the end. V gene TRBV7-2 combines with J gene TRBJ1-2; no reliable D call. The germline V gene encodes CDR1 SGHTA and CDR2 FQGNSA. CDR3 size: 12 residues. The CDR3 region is CASSSFSYDYTF. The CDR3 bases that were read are TGTGCCAGCAGCTCCTTCTCCTACGAC.

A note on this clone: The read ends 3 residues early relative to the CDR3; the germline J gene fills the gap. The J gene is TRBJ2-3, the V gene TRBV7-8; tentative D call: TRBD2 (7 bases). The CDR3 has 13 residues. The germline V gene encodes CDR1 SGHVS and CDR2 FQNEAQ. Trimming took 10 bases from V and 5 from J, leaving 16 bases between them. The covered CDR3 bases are TGTGCCACAAAAAGGGGGAGGGGAGATACG. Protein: CATKRGRGDT. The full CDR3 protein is CATKRGRGDTQYF.